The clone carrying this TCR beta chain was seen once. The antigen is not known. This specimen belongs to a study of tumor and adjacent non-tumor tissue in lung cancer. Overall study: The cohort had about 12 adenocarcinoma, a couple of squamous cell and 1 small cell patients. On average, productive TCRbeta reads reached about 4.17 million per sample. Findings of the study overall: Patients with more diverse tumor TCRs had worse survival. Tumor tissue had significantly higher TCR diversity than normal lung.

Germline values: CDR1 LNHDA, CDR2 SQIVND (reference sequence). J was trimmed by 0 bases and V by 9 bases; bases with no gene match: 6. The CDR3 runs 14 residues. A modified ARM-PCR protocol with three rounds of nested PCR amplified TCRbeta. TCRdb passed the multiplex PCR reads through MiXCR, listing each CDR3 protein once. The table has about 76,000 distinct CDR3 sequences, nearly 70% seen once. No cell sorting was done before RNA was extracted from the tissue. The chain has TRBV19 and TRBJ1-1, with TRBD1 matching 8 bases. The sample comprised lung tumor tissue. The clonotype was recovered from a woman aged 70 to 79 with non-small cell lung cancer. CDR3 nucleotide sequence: TGTGCCAGAAAGACAGGGGAAATGAACACTGAAGCTTTCTTT. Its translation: CARKTGEMNTEAFF.